This entry lists 18 T cell receptor beta chains sequenced from one sample in a study of beta chain features in type 1 diabetes. Investigators reverse transcribed all isolated RNA, so they sequenced expressed TCRB transcripts. Repertoires were generated with immunoSEQ multiplex PCR, while TCRdb's copy carries only in-frame clones and drops some. The data hold almost 350,000 clones, with less than 20% observed a single time. Sequenced input: naive CD4+ T cells from blood. The receptors shown here come from a woman aged 18 to 35 in good health.

This clone was counted only a few times. This chain uses TRBV9 with TRBJ2-5, with TRBD1 matching over 7 bases. CDR1 is SGDLS and CDR2 is YYNGEE in the germline V gene. The CDR3 covers 14 residues. After removal of 3 bases from V and 0 bases from J, the junction contained 2 bases not matched to a gene. In DNA form, the CDR3 reads TGTGCCAGCAGCGAGGGGACAGACCAAGAGACCCAGTACTTC. Translating it yields CASSEGTDQETQYF. The full variable domain, in which reference TRBV9 and TRBJ2-5 provide the parts outside the CDR3, is DSGVTQTPKHLITATGQRVTLRCSPRSGDLSVYWYQQSLDQGLQFLIQYYNGEERAKGNILERFSAQQFPDLHSELNLSSLELGDSALYFCASSEGTDQETQYFGPGTRLLVL.

The genes are TRBV5-1 and TRBJ2-3; possible D gene TRBD2, 5 bases. V lost 3 bases to trimming and J lost 6 bases, with 17 bases between them. The CDR3 is 15 residues long. From germline, CDR1 is SGHRS and CDR2 YFSETQ. CDR3 DNA sequence: TGCGCCAGCAGCTCCTCCGAGGGAAGTAGGGATACGCAGTATTTT. It translates to CASSSSEGSRDTQYF.

V and J are TRBV5-1 and TRBJ2-1; tentatively, D is TRBD1 (6 bases). Germline CDR1 SGHRS, CDR2 YFSETQ. The CDR3 spans 16 residues. Between the trimmed V and J ends, which lost 6 bases and 4 bases, there was a span of 20 bases. The DNA for the CDR3 is TGCGCCAGCACCCTCCGGTCGGCAGGGGAATACAATGAGCAGTTCTTC. Protein sequence: CASTLRSAGEYNEQFF.

The rearrangement links TRBV11-2 to TRBJ1-2; the D is unclear. CDR3 length: 15 residues. The germline V and J ends were trimmed by 3 bases and 4 bases, with 15 bases remaining between them. Germline lookup yields CDR1 SGHAT and CDR2 FQNNGV. CDR3 nucleotides: TGTGCCAGCAGCTTTCCCCAACAACCGTCCTATGGCTACACCTTC. It yields the protein CASSFPQQPSYGYTF.

The V and J genes are TRBV7-8 and TRBJ1-3, with D possibly TRBD1 on 5 matching bases. This CDR3 contains 14 residues. CDR1 and CDR2 (germline): SGHVS, FQNEAQ. V was cut by 2 bases and J by 1 base, with 6 bases left in between. CDR3 DNA: TGTGCCAGCAGCTTACAGGGATCTGGAAACACCATATATTTT. It codes for CASSLQGSGNTIYF.

The V call is TRBV5-6, the J call TRBJ1-5, with D perhaps matching TRBD1 (6 bases). This CDR3 is 16 amino acids long. CDR1 and CDR2 (germline): SGHDT, YYEEEE. Trimming left V 0 bases short and J 7 bases short, with 17 bases between. The DNA of the CDR3 is TGTGCCAGCAGCTTGGCTGGGGGGGGGCCAAGACAGCCCCAGCATTTT. Translation: CASSLAGGGPRQPQHF.

In this sample, this clone turned up a few times. V is TRBV18 and J is TRBJ1-1; D is perhaps TRBD1 (6 bases). CDR3 length equals 13 residues. Between the trimmed V and J ends, which lost 5 bases and 8 bases, there was a span of 15 bases. Germline CDR1 KGHSH, CDR2 LQKENI. The CDR3 bases are TGTGCCAGCTCAAAAAACAGGGAGTTGGAAGCTTTCTTT. Translation: CASSKNRELEAFF.

This clone was seen a handful of times. The V gene is TRBV5-4, the J gene TRBJ2-3; D possibly corresponds to TRBD1 (7 bases). CDR1 and CDR2 from the germline V gene are SGHNT and YYREEE (reference sequence). V shed 4 bases and J shed 4 bases, with 16 bases lying between them. This CDR3 comprises 15 residues. The DNA of the CDR3 is TGTGCCAGCAGCCCCGCAGGGGGGAGACCAGATACGCAGTATTTT. Translating gives CASSPAGGRPDTQYF.

Only a few counts were recorded for this clone. The chain links TRBV5-1 to TRBJ1-1; D might be TRBD1 (6 bases). The V and J ends lost 0 bases and 7 bases respectively, with 16 bases between them. The CDR3 is made up of 15 amino acids. The germline CDR1 and CDR2 sequences are SGHRS and YFSETQ. Here the CDR3 reads CASSLGTAIPYEAFF. CDR3 DNA sequence: TGCGCCAGCAGCTTGGGGACAGCTATTCCGTATGAAGCTTTCTTT.

The gene calls are TRBV27 and TRBJ1-1, with D unresolved. This CDR3 has 16 residues. V was cut by 6 bases and J by 3 bases, with 20 bases left in between. The germline gives CDR1 MNHEY, CDR2 SMNVEV (reference sequence). The CDR3 loop is CASRPDDGVTYTEAFF. CDR3 DNA: TGTGCCAGCAGGCCAGACGACGGGGTTACATACACTGAAGCTTTCTTT.

The chain couples TRBV12-5 to TRBJ2-5; D is perhaps TRBD2 (5 bases). Germline V CDR1 and CDR2: LGHNT, FRNRAP. CDR3 length: 14 residues. Trimming took 5 bases from V and 5 from J, leaving 15 bases between them. In DNA, the CDR3 is TGTGCTAGTGGTCGAAGTGTCGGAGGCGAGACCCAGTACTTC. This encodes CASGRSVGGETQYF.

This clone has only a few counts. The rearrangement joins TRBV29-1 to TRBJ1-2; no firm D call. Germline V gene lookup returns CDR1 SQVTM and CDR2 ANQGSEA. Trimming left V 7 bases short and J 1 base short, with 10 bases between. This CDR3 comprises 12 residues. CDR3 residues: CSAGSLNYGYTF. CDR3 in DNA: TGCAGCGCTGGGAGTCTTAACTATGGCTACACCTTC.

V and J are TRBV7-8 and TRBJ1-1; D is unclear. Germline CDR1 SGHVS, CDR2 FQNEAQ. Trimming removed 1 base at V and 3 bases at J, with 9 bases between. The CDR3 is 14 residues long. CDR3 in DNA: TGTGCCAGCAGCTTAGTTCTCCGGGACACTGAAGCTTTCTTT. This codes for CASSLVLRDTEAFF.

The V gene is TRBV5-1, the J gene TRBJ2-3; D is possibly TRBD1 (6 bases). The CDR3 runs 14 residues. From germline, CDR1 is SGHRS and CDR2 YFSETQ. Trimming took off 3 bases at V and 3 bases at J, with 11 bases between the two ends. The CDR3 region is CASSSGQDTDTQYF. The CDR3 DNA is TGCGCCAGCAGCTCGGGACAAGATACAGATACGCAGTATTTT. The whole variable domain, filled in from reference TRBV5-1 and TRBJ2-3, reads KAGVTQTPRYLIKTRGQQVTLSCSPISGHRSVSWYQQTPGQGLQFLFEYFSETQRNKGNFPGRFSGRQFSNSRSEMNVSTLELGDSALYLCASSSGQDTDTQYFGPGTRLTVL.

The CDR3 loop reads CASSRNLAGGRYEQYF. DNA for the CDR3: TGTGCCAGCAGCCGGAACCTAGCGGGAGGTCGGTACGAGCAGTACTTC. This chain uses TRBV14 with TRBJ2-7; 11 bases map to TRBD2. V lost 4 bases, J lost 4 bases, and 9 bases stayed unmatched. The length of the CDR3 is 16 residues. Germline assignment: CDR1 SGHDN and CDR2 FVKESK.

This clone was seen a few times. The V and J genes are TRBV7-9 and TRBJ1-1, with 8 positions matching TRBD1. The V segment lost 2 bases and the J segment 3 bases; nucleotides outside the gene matches: 5. This CDR3 contains 15 residues. The germline V gene encodes CDR1 SEHNR and CDR2 FQNEAQ (reference sequence). The CDR3, as DNA: TGTGCCAGCAGCTTACAGGGGGCTTTGGACACTGAAGCTTTCTTT. Translated: CASSLQGALDTEAFF.

Only a few counts were recorded for this clone. The rearrangement links TRBV10-3 to TRBJ1-6; 7 bases fit TRBD1. The CDR3 is 13 amino acids. The V segment lost 6 bases and the J segment 10 bases; nucleotides outside the gene matches: 6. Germline V lookup: CDR1 ENHRY, CDR2 SYGVKD. The CDR3 DNA reads as TGTGCCATCAGAATACAGGGGCCATCACCCCTCCACTTT. Protein product: CAIRIQGPSPLHF.

This chain links TRBV29-1 with TRBJ1-1; D unresolved. Germline V gene lookup returns CDR1 SQVTM and CDR2 ANQGSEA. V shed 4 bases and J shed 3 bases, with 9 bases lying between them. The CDR3 covers 12 residues. The CDR3, as DNA: TGCAGCGTTGCTGCTGAGTACACTGAAGCTTTCTTT. Its translation is CSVAAEYTEAFF.